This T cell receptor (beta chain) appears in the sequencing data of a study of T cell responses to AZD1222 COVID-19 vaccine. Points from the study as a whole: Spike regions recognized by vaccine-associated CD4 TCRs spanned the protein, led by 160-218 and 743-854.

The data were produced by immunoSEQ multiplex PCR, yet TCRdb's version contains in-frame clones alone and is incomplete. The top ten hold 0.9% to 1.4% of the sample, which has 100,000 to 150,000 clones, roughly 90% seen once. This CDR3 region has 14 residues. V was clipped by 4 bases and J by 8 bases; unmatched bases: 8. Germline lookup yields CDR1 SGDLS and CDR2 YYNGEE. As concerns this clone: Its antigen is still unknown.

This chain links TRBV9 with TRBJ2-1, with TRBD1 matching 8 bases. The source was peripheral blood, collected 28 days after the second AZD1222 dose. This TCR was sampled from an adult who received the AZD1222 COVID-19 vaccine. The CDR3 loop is CASSLNGQGYEQFF. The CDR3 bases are TGTGCCAGCAGCCTAAATGGACAGGGCTATGAGCAGTTCTTC.